This entry is about one T cell receptor (beta chain). Assay used: immunoSEQ multiplex PCR; TCRdb lists only in-frame clones, some missing. This sample yields a few thousand clones, of which roughly four fifths are seen a single time; about 6.1% belongs to the top ten. This sample is drawn from a study of T cell clonotyping in hematopoietic cell transplantation. Germline V gene data show CDR1 as SGHRS and CDR2 as YFSETQ. The V gene end was trimmed by 4 bases and the J gene end by 7 bases; junction bases not matched to a gene: 5. This CDR3 has 15 residues. The rearrangement joins TRBV5-1 to TRBJ2-3, with 14 bases fitting TRBD2. This material consisted of PBMCs, taken 100 days after allogeneic stem cell transplant. The TCR comes from a male patient in his fifties who had an allogeneic stem cell transplant from a related donor, so the T cells may come from the graft donor. Some clones in this sample may be carry-over from other donors' samples. Here the CDR3 reads CASSGTSGGTYTQYF. CDR3 DNA sequence: TGCGCCAGCAGCGGGACTAGCGGGGGCACTTATACGCAGTATTTT.